This T cell receptor beta chain was sequenced for a study of T-cell memory formation after mild COVID-19. Looking at the study overall: The TCR clusters were mostly specific to one donor.

Worth noting for this clonotype: Its matching antigen is unknown.

TCRdb redid the calling of the 5' RACE reads with MiXCR, one entry per CDR3 protein. The data contain hundreds of thousands of distinct CDR3 sequences, more than 15% of them seen just once; the ten biggest clones take up about a fifth. Overall study results and limits: A balance of CD4 and CD8 characterized clones contracting day 15 to 85, whereas later expanders leaned CD4+. Unconfirmed was the SARS-CoV-2 specificity of second-wave clones that peaked on day 37.

CDR3 length equals 14 residues. From germline, CDR1 is LGHNA and CDR2 YNFKEQ. V was shortened by 0 bases and J by 6 bases, with 12 bases between the two germline ends. This chain connects TRBV4-2 to TRBJ2-7, with TRBD1 as a possible D gene (5 bases). The source is a man aged 18-30 years who had mild COVID-19 (a few samples of this study predate the infection). Cell type and time point are not known. The sequenced sample was PBMCs or a T cell subset sorted from them (not recorded which). In DNA form, the CDR3 reads TGTGCCAGCAGCCAAGAGGGGCGGAATGGCGAGCAGTACTTC. Amino acid sequence: CASSQEGRNGEQYF.